The rows below give T cell receptor beta chains drawn from one sample of a study of blood T cell repertoires in COVID-19. Profiling relied on immunoSEQ multiplex PCR, and the TCRdb table lists in-frame clones only, not all of them. The data show about 88,000 clones, with 80% to 90% seen just once and 11% held by the top ten. Material: peripheral blood. These receptors were taken from a man older than 75 with acute or convalescent COVID-19. Each CDR3 is given with its conserved first and last residue. The D gene is left open where the match is weak. The size entry is marked missing in some rows and otherwise reads once, few, many or a size class.

J gene | D gene | V gene | clone size | CDR3 DNA | CDR3 protein
TRBJ1-1 | NA | TRBV28 | NA | TGTGCCAGCAGTTTCCGGGGGGAGGTGAACACTGAAGCTTTCTTT | CASSFRGEVNTEAFF
TRBJ1-1 | NA | TRBV5-1 | NA | TGCGCCAGCAGCTTGGCCCCGGGAACTGAAGCTTTCTTT | CASSLAPGTEAFF
TRBJ1-5 | NA | TRBV2 | NA | TGTGCCAGCAGTGATCCAGGGGCCAAGGCCCAGCATTTT | CASSDPGAKAQHF
TRBJ2-3 | TRBD1 | TRBV5-8 | NA | TGTGCCAGCAGCTTGCCGGGACAGATAACAGATACGCAGTATTTT | CASSLPGQITDTQYF
TRBJ1-1 | NA | TRBV11-2 | NA | TGTGCCAGCAGCTTTGGTTCAGACAGAGTGAACACTGAAGCTTTCTTT | CASSFGSDRVNTEAFF
TRBJ1-2 | NA | TRBV27 | NA | TGTGCCAGCAGTTTTTGGGCAGGGAATGATGGCTACACCTTC | CASSFWAGNDGYTF
TRBJ2-7 | TRBD1 | TRBV11-2 | NA | TGTGCCAGCAGCTTTATGACAGGGGCCTCCTACGAGCAGTACTTC | CASSFMTGASYEQYF
TRBJ2-7 | TRBD1 | TRBV6-5 | NA | TGTGCCAGCAGACAACCGGGACAGGGTTTCGACGAGCAGTACTTC | CASRQPGQGFDEQYF
TRBJ1-1 | TRBD1 | TRBV6-5 | NA | TGTGCCAGCCTGAGACAGGGGGTAGCGAACACTGAAGCTTTCTTT | CASLRQGVANTEAFF
TRBJ1-2 | TRBD1 | TRBV28 | NA | TGTGCCAGCACACTGACTAGGGGACAGAACTATGGCTACACCTTC | CASTLTRGQNYGYTF
TRBJ2-7 | NA | TRBV4-1 | once | TGCGCCAGCAGCCAAGATTACAGGGCAAATGACGAGCAGTACTTC | CASSQDYRANDEQYF